These 23 T cell receptor beta chains came from one sample sequenced in a study of sequential checkpoint blockade in melanoma. Treatment noted: randomized to nivolumab then ipilimumab (arm A) or the reverse (arm B). Measured with immunoSEQ multiplex PCR; TCRdb has only the in-frame clones, and not every one. The data show 15,000 to 20,000 clones, around 68% seen once. The starting material was CD8+ T cells sorted from blood (inferred from file names), obtained from a patient given nivolumab and ipilimumab in sequence. Receptors originate from a human donor with melanoma.

The chain joins TRBV28 to TRBJ2-7; 10 nucleotides agree with TRBD1. The CDR3 covers 15 residues. In germline, CDR1 is MDHEN, CDR2 SYDVKM. With 6 bases clipped from V and 0 bases from J, the junction kept 5 bases outside the gene matches. The chain's CDR3 is CASSMGTGDSYEQYF. The CDR3 region has the DNA TGTGCCAGCAGCATGGGGACAGGGGACTCCTACGAGCAGTACTTC.

The rearrangement joins TRBV28 to TRBJ1-1; 8 bases align to TRBD1. V lost 6 bases to trimming and J lost 11 bases; unmatched junction nucleotides: 17. Germline V CDR1 and CDR2: MDHEN, SYDVKM. CDR3 length: 15 residues. CDR3 residues: CASSRPGDRPKGAFF. The CDR3 DNA is TGTGCCAGCAGCCGTCCTGGGGACAGGCCAAAGGGGGCTTTCTTT.

The rearrangement links TRBV2 to TRBJ1-5, with 7 bases aligning to TRBD1. The trim removed 0 bases at V and 3 bases at J, leaving 5 bases unmatched. The germline V gene has CDR1 SNHLY and CDR2 FYNNEI. This CDR3 is 16 amino acids long. The CDR3 DNA is TGTGCCAGCAGTGAAGCGGGGACAGTCTTCAATCAGCCCCAGCATTTT. It yields the protein CASSEAGTVFNQPQHF.

The rearrangement joins TRBV7-9 to TRBJ2-7; perhaps TRBD2 as D (5 bases). Trimming removed 6 bases from V and 5 bases from J, with 11 bases in between. There are 12 residues in the CDR3. Germline lookup yields CDR1 SEHNR and CDR2 FQNEAQ (reference sequence). The CDR3 bases are TGTGCCAGCAGACCCCTCGGGAACGAGCAGTACTTC. This codes for CASRPLGNEQYF.

This sequence joins TRBV13 and TRBJ2-7; TRBD2 matches at 14 bases. This CDR3 region has 16 residues. Germline lookup yields CDR1 PRHDT and CDR2 FYEKMQ (reference sequence). V lost 4 bases and J lost 3; bases outside the gene matches: 5. CDR3 residues: CASSSRLAGGGYEQYF. CDR3 coding DNA: TGTGCCAGCAGCTCTAGACTAGCGGGGGGGGGCTACGAGCAGTACTTC. Drawing the rest from reference TRBV13 and TRBJ2-7, the complete variable domain is AAGVIQSPRHLIKEKRETATLKCYPIPRHDTVYWYQQGPGQDPQFLISFYEKMQSDKGSIPDRFSAQQFSDYHSELNMSSLELGDSALYFCASSSRLAGGGYEQYFGPGTRLTVT.

V and J are TRBV28 and TRBJ1-2, with 8 nucleotides matching TRBD1. Germline V gene data show CDR1 as MDHEN and CDR2 as SYDVKM. The CDR3 extends over 14 amino acids. V trimming: 5 bases; J trimming: 7 bases; junction bases outside the gene matches: 9. As DNA, the CDR3 is TGTGCCAGCAGTCCTCCTTCAGGGGGCTCTGGCTACACCTTC. This gives the protein CASSPPSGGSGYTF.

On this clone itself: The likely explanation is a read error, given a far larger clone one base away. The rearrangement joins TRBV5-6 to TRBJ2-7; a possible D gene is TRBD1 (5 bases). The germline CDR1 and CDR2 sequences are SGHDT and YYEEEE. The CDR3 is 12 residues long. V shed 4 bases and J shed 7 bases, with 12 bases lying between them. The CDR3 DNA is TGTGCCAGCAGCCTGGACACAAATGAGCAGTACTTC. Residues: CASSLDTNEQYF.

The gene calls are TRBV27 and TRBJ1-1, with a weak D call TRBD1 (5 bases). V lost 5 bases and J 5 bases, leaving 12 bases between the germline ends. The germline gives CDR1 MNHEY, CDR2 SMNVEV (reference sequence). The CDR3 runs 13 residues. The CDR3 DNA reads TGTGCCAGCAGTGCCCAGGGTTGGACTGAAGCTTTCTTT. Its translation: CASSAQGWTEAFF.

The genes are TRBV5-6 and TRBJ2-1, with a weak D call TRBD2 (5 bases). The germline V and J ends were trimmed by 0 bases and 7 bases, with 8 bases remaining between them. CDR3 length: 13 residues. Germline V gene lookup returns CDR1 SGHDT and CDR2 YYEEEE. CDR3 DNA: TGTGCCAGCAGCTTGGAGGAGGTTAATGAGCAGTTCTTC. Translating gives CASSLEEVNEQFF.

The chain has TRBV2 and TRBJ2-1; maybe TRBD1 (8 bases). The CDR3 extends over 20 amino acids. Germline V gene sequence: CDR1 SNHLY, CDR2 FYNNEI. V was trimmed by 4 bases and J by 10 bases, leaving 35 bases between them. CDR3 region: CASSVWSGQDAGLAGSEQFF. The CDR3 nucleotides are TGTGCCAGCAGTGTGTGGTCGGGACAGGATGCCGGCTTAGCGGGTTCGGAGCAGTTCTTC.

The chain carries TRBV5-5 and TRBJ1-1, with TRBD1 identical over 7 bases. The junction had 2 bases not matched to a gene; V was cut back by 2 bases and J by 7 bases. This CDR3 comprises 12 residues. In germline, CDR1 is SGHKS, CDR2 YYEKEE (reference sequence). CDR3 region: CASSFNRGEAFF. DNA of the CDR3: TGTGCCAGCAGCTTCAACAGGGGTGAAGCTTTCTTT.

CDR3 sequence (DNA): TGTGCCAGCAGCTTAGTTAGCACCGGGGAGCTGTTTTTT. Its protein is CASSLVSTGELFF. This sequence joins TRBV11-2 and TRBJ2-2; D ambiguous. Deletions cut 1 base from V and 4 bases from J, with 4 bases between. The CDR3 has 13 amino acids. Germline V gene lookup returns CDR1 SGHAT and CDR2 FQNNGV. The whole variable domain, filled in from reference TRBV11-2 and TRBJ2-2, reads EAGVAQSPRYKIIEKRQSVAFWCNPISGHATLYWYQQILGQGPKLLIQFQNNGVVDDSQLPKDRFSAERLKGVDSTLKIQPAKLEDSAVYLCASSLVSTGELFFGEGSRLTVL.

The chain uses TRBV6-5 and TRBJ2-7, with 9 bases identical to TRBD1. Germline V gene lookup returns CDR1 MNHEY and CDR2 SVGAGI. The CDR3 is 16 amino acids. V was clipped by 4 bases and J by 2 bases; unmatched bases: 9. CDR3 coding DNA: TGTGCCAGCAGTTCTCCCTCCGGGACAGGGACCTACGAGCAGTACTTC. Protein: CASSSPSGTGTYEQYF.

This clone was picked up a small number of times. This chain joins TRBV28 and TRBJ2-7, with 8 nucleotides matching TRBD1. In germline, CDR1 is MDHEN, CDR2 SYDVKM. Trimming at V came to 9 bases and at J to 5 bases, leaving 15 bases not matched to a gene. The CDR3 spans 15 residues. Here the CDR3 DNA reads TGTGCCAGTAGTCTCGTGACAGGGGCGGTCCACGAGCAGTACTTC. Protein sequence: CASSLVTGAVHEQYF.

The chain combines TRBV4-3 with TRBJ1-1; the D gene is possibly TRBD1 (5 bases). Trimming pared 0 bases from V and 8 bases from J, leaving 16 bases between. CDR3 length: 15 residues. Per germline, CDR1 LGHNA and CDR2 YSLEER. CDR3 sequence (DNA): TGCGCCAGCAGCCAAGATCGGGGGGTGGGGAGGGAAGCTTTCTTT. As protein: CASSQDRGVGREAFF.

This clone showed up just once. V is TRBV25-1 and J is TRBJ2-7, with TRBD1 identical over 7 bases. The CDR3 has 16 residues. Germline CDR1 and CDR2: MGHDK and SYGVNS. V dropped 3 bases and J dropped 4; count of bases not matched to a gene: 12. CDR3 in DNA: TGTGCCAGCAGTGACCGCGGACAGGACGGACAGTACGAGCAGTACTTC. This encodes CASSDRGQDGQYEQYF.

The J gene is TRBJ2-7, the V gene TRBV28; TRBD2 agrees at 13 bases. V was clipped by 5 bases and J by 3 bases; unmatched bases: 7. Germline CDR1 is MDHEN and CDR2 is SYDVKM. This CDR3 spans 16 amino acids. This chain's CDR3 is CASSLGWTSGGYEQYF. In DNA form, the CDR3 reads TGTGCCAGCAGTCTCGGCTGGACTAGCGGGGGCTACGAGCAGTACTTC.

The chain couples TRBV4-3 to TRBJ2-5, with D unresolved. The J call may be mistaken, given a closer DNA end match to TRBJ2-7. Germline CDR1 reads LGHNA; CDR2 reads YSLEER. This CDR3 region has 15 residues. CDR3 in DNA: TGCGCCAGCAGCCAAGAAGGTGCCTCCACTACCGAGCAGTACTTC. Translation: CASSQEGASTTEQYF.

This clone is termed medium-sized. The chain carries TRBV27 and TRBJ2-1; no definite D call. The germline CDR1 and CDR2 sequences are MNHEY and SMNVEV (reference sequence). V was shortened by 2 bases and J by 0 bases, with 5 bases between the two germline ends. The CDR3 has 14 amino acids. CDR3: CASSLLRSYNEQFF. DNA of the CDR3: TGTGCCAGCAGTTTACTGCGCTCCTACAATGAGCAGTTCTTC.

The chain recombines TRBV30 with TRBJ2-7, with D possibly being TRBD1 (7 bases). Trimming removed 1 base at V and 0 bases at J, with 22 bases between. This CDR3 spans 18 amino acids. Germline loops: CDR1 GTSNPN, CDR2 SVGIG (reference sequence). The CDR3 loop is CAWSGVPPRGESSYEQYF. CDR3 DNA: TGTGCCTGGAGTGGGGTACCCCCCAGGGGGGAGAGCTCCTACGAGCAGTACTTC.

The chain has TRBV7-2 and TRBJ2-7; the match to TRBD2 covers 7 bases. Germline CDR1 SGHTA, CDR2 FQGNSA. CDR3 length: 15 residues. Unmatched junction bases numbered 10, after V lost 5 bases and J lost 3 bases. CDR3 coding DNA: TGTGCCAGCAGCGTCCCACAAGCGGGAATCTACGAGCAGTACTTC. It yields the protein CASSVPQAGIYEQYF.

V gene TRBV9 combines with J gene TRBJ2-1; 7 positions match TRBD1. This CDR3 contains 16 residues. Losses at the gene ends were 4 bases for V and 4 bases for J; bases not matched to a gene: 11. Germline assignment: CDR1 SGDLS and CDR2 YYNGEE. The CDR3 region is CASSQSVGQVYNEQFF. The CDR3 DNA reads TGTGCCAGCAGCCAGTCCGTTGGACAGGTTTACAATGAGCAGTTCTTC.

The chain uses TRBV11-2 and TRBJ2-7; TRBD2 aligns across 7 bases. The germline V gene encodes CDR1 SGHAT and CDR2 FQNNGV. V shed 2 bases, J shed 3 bases, and the junction held 7 bases outside the gene matches. This CDR3 is 15 amino acids long. CDR3 in amino acids: CASSLITSEIYEQYF. CDR3 DNA sequence: TGTGCCAGCAGCTTAATTACTAGCGAGATCTACGAGCAGTACTTC.